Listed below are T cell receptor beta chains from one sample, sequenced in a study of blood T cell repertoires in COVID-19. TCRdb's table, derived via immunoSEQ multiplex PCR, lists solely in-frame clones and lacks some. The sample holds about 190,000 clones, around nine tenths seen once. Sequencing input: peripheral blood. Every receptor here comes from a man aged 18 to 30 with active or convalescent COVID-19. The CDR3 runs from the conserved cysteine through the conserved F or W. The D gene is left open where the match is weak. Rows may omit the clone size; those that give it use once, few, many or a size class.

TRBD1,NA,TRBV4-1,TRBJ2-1,CASSQEPTGAYAGNEQFF,TGCGCCAGCAGCCAAGAACCGACAGGGGCCTATGCGGGAAATGAGCAGTTCTTC
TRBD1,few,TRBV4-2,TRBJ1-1,CASSRHGTENTEAFF,TGTGCCAGCAGCCGACACGGGACAGAGAACACTGAAGCTTTCTTT
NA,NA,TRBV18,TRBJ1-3,CASSPRQAPSSGNTIYF,TGTGCCAGCTCACCCAGACAGGCGCCAAGCTCTGGAAACACCATATATTTT
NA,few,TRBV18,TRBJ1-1,CASSPPGGDRTEAFF,TGTGCCAGCTCACCACCGGGGGGTGATCGCACTGAAGCTTTCTTT
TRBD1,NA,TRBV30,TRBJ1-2,CAWSSPDRASFGYTF,TGTGCCTGGAGTAGCCCCGACAGGGCCAGCTTTGGCTACACCTTC
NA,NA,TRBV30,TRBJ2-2,CAWSVPPTSPPANTGELFF,TGTGCCTGGAGTGTACCCCCGACTAGTCCTCCCGCGAACACCGGGGAGCTGTTTTTT
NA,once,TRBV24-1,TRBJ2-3,CATSDSGSRGDTQYF,TGTGCCACCAGTGATTCCGGCTCCCGGGGAGATACGCAGTATTTT
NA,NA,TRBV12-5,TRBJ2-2,CASGLVGDTNTPPGELFF,TGTGCTAGTGGTTTGGTAGGGGACACCAACACCCCCCCCGGGGAGCTGTTTTTT
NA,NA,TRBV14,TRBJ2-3,CASSLESARADTQYF,TGTGCCAGCAGCCTCGAGTCCGCGAGGGCAGATACGCAGTATTTT
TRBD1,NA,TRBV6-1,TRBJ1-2,CASSEWSGGDYGYTF,TGTGCCAGCAGTGAATGGTCAGGGGGAGACTATGGCTACACCTTC
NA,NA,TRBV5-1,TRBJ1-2,CASSSSPILINYGYTF,TGCGCCAGCAGCTCTTCCCCGATACTGATAAACTATGGCTACACCTTC
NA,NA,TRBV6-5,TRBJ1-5,CASRWQGNQPQHF,TGTGCCAGCAGGTGGCAGGGGAATCAGCCCCAGCATTTT
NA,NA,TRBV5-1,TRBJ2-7,CASSVGSSYEQYF,TGCGCCAGCAGTGTCGGGAGCTCCTACGAGCAGTACTTC
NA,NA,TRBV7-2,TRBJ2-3,CASSLRASGGSTDTQYF,TGTGCCAGCAGCTTACGGGCATCCGGGGGTAGCACAGATACGCAGTATTTT
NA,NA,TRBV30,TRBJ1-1,CAWRFAGLTEAFF,TGTGCCTGGAGATTCGCAGGGTTAACTGAAGCTTTCTTT
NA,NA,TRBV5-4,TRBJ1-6,CASSLGSERRNSPLHF,TGTGCCAGCAGCTTGGGTTCTGAGCGGAGGAATTCACCCCTCCACTTT
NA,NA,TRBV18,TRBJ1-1,CASSPPRGRDNTEAFF,TGTGCCAGCTCACCACCGAGGGGGAGGGATAACACTGAAGCTTTCTTT
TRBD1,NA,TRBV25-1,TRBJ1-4,CASSEGTGTNEKLFF,TGTGCCAGCAGTGAAGGGACAGGCACTAATGAAAAACTGTTTTTT
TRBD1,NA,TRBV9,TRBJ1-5,CASSASGQAGPQHF,TGTGCCAGCAGCGCCTCCGGACAGGCCGGGCCCCAGCATTTT
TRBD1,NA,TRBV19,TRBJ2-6,CASRDRGLSGANVLTF,TGTGCCAGTAGGGACAGGGGCCTCTCTGGGGCCAACGTCCTGACTTTC
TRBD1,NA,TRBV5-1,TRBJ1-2,CASSFGTVGGYTF,TGCGCCAGCAGCTTCGGGACAGTGGGTGGCTACACCTTC
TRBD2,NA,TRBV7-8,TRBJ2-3,CASSWGGGRTDTQYF,TGTGCCAGCAGCTGGGGGGGCGGGAGGACAGATACGCAGTATTTT
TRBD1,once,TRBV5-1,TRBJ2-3,CASSFAGQGTDTQYF,TGCGCCAGCAGCTTCGCGGGACAGGGGACAGATACGCAGTATTTT
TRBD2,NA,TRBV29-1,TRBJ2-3,CSAEGRETDTQYF,TGCAGCGCCGAAGGGAGGGAAACAGATACGCAGTATTTT
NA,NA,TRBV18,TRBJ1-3,CASSPRENTAGNTIYF,TGTGCCAGCTCACCCAGGGAAAATACGGCTGGAAACACCATATATTTT
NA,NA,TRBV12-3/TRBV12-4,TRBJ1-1,CASSMSTEAFF,TGTGCCAGCAGTATGAGCACTGAAGCTTTCTTT